Below are 21 T cell receptor beta chains sequenced from a single sample in a study of T cells in Graves' hyperthyroidism and ophthalmopathy. Amplification targeted TCR beta CDR3 regions from RNA transcripts. Initially, a first-round RT-PCR of the TCR CDR3 employed the HTBI primer set. TCRdb re-called the multiplex PCR reads with MiXCR, one entry per CDR3 protein. Of hundreds of thousands of distinct CDR3 sequences in the sample, about 20% are singletons; the top ten hold about 50%. The sample taken for sequencing was blood. Every receptor here comes from a man between 40 and 49 years old with Graves' ophthalmopathy.

This clonotype was observed many times. This chain links TRBV15 with TRBJ2-2; no firm D call. CDR3 length: 11 amino acids. Germline CDR1 reads LNHNV; CDR2 reads YYDKDF (reference sequence). The ends were cut back, 8 bases at V and 8 bases at J, with 9 bases in the middle. The CDR3 sequence: CATRLGGELFF. CDR3 sequence (DNA): TGTGCCACCCGCCTCGGGGGGGAGCTGTTTTTT. The whole variable domain, remainder taken from reference TRBV15 and TRBJ2-2, is DAMVIQNPRYQVTQFGKPVTLSCSQTLNHNVMYWYQQKSSQAPKLLFHYYDKDFNNEADTPDNFQSRRPNTSFCFLDIRSPGLGDTAMYLCATRLGGELFFGEGSRLTVL.

This clonotype was counted between two and nine times. The chain is built from TRBV6-5 and TRBJ1-1; D ambiguous. This CDR3 has 15 residues. Trimming pared 2 bases from V and 1 base from J, leaving 11 bases between. Looked up from germline, CDR1 is MNHEY and CDR2 is SVGAGI. The CDR3: CASSYSGFSNTEAFF. CDR3 sequence (DNA): TGTGCCAGCAGTTACAGCGGGTTTTCGAACACTGAAGCTTTCTTT.

There are a few counts of this clonotype. This chain links TRBV30 with TRBJ2-5; 12 bases line up with TRBD2. Trimming cost V 4 bases and J 12 bases; bases outside gene matches: 15. This CDR3 has 15 amino acids. Per germline, CDR1 GTSNPN and CDR2 SVGIG (reference sequence). CDR3 DNA: TGTGCCTGGACAATACCCGGACTAGCGGGACCTCCTAAGTACTTC. This sequence encodes CAWTIPGLAGPPKYF.

This clonotype was picked up a small number of times. The chain combines TRBV20-1 with TRBJ2-1; TRBD2 might be the D (7 bases). The CDR3 runs 13 residues. Germline-derived CDR1 and CDR2 are DFQATT and SNEGSKA (reference sequence). CDR3 region: CTLGGVTYNEQFF. The CDR3, as DNA: TGCACATTAGGGGGGGTAACCTACAATGAGCAGTTCTTC.

This clonotype was recorded many times. The chain joins TRBV27 to TRBJ2-5; the D gene could be TRBD1 or TRBD2 (5 bases each). The ends were cut back, 4 bases at V and 9 bases at J, with 15 bases in the middle. The CDR3 is made up of 13 amino acids. In germline, CDR1 is MNHEY, CDR2 SMNVEV (reference sequence). The CDR3 is CASSWGREGPQYF. Here the CDR3 DNA reads TGTGCCAGCAGTTGGGGCAGAGAGGGCCCCCAGTACTTC.

The chain recombines TRBV20-1 with TRBJ2-7; D gene uncertain. There are 14 residues in the CDR3. V shed 0 bases and J shed 3 bases, with 12 bases lying between them. The V gene's germline CDR1 is DFQATT and CDR2 SNEGSKA (reference sequence). The CDR3 sequence: CSAREIVVNYEQYF. CDR3 coding DNA: TGCAGTGCTAGAGAAATTGTAGTAAACTACGAGCAGTACTTC.

This clonotype has a count of ten or more. The rearrangement joins TRBV28 to TRBJ2-7; D gene ambiguous. CDR1 and CDR2 (germline): MDHEN, SYDVKM. The length of the CDR3 is 13 residues. V gave up 6 bases and J gave up 6 bases, with 15 bases separating them. For the CDR3, the DNA is TGTGCCAGCAGCCGAACGTGGGCCTCCGAGCAGTACTTC. Residues: CASSRTWASEQYF.

The chain couples TRBV9 to TRBJ2-5; 10 bases align to TRBD2. The V and J ends lost 0 bases and 5 bases, in that order; junction bases with no gene match: 7. This CDR3 has 16 amino acids. Looked up from germline, CDR1 is SGDLS and CDR2 is YYNGEE. DNA for the CDR3: TGTGCCAGCAGCGTAGGCGTAGGGACTAGCGTTGAGACCCAGTACTTC. Translation gives CASSVGVGTSVETQYF.

The gene calls are TRBV10-3 and TRBJ1-6; D unclear. Germline values: CDR1 ENHRY, CDR2 SYGVKD. The CDR3 has 14 residues. V was clipped by 4 bases and J by 7 bases, with 11 bases between them. CDR3 bases: TGTGCCATCAGTGGGGAGGTGCCCAATTCACCCCTCCACTTT. Translation gives CAISGEVPNSPLHF.

This clonotype came up a few times. The chain recombines TRBV3-1 with TRBJ1-2; no definite D call. The CDR3 is made up of 13 amino acids. Germline CDR1 LGHDT, CDR2 YNNKEL (reference sequence). V was pared by 4 bases and J by 6 bases, with 12 bases between. This CDR3 is CASSPAMTHGYTF. The CDR3 coding sequence is TGTGCCAGCAGCCCGGCCATGACCCATGGCTACACCTTC.

This clonotype was picked up a small number of times. The V and J genes are TRBV7-2 and TRBJ2-3; 8 bases agree with TRBD1. V shed 5 bases and J 6 bases; nucleotides not matched to a gene: 7. The germline CDR1 and CDR2 sequences are SGHTA and FQGNSA. The CDR3 consists of 14 residues. CDR3 DNA sequence: TGTGCCAGCAGCCCAGGCAGGGGGCCTGATACGCAGTATTTT. It is translated as CASSPGRGPDTQYF.

Ten or more counts support this clonotype. The chain links TRBV24-1 to TRBJ2-5; a weak D match, TRBD2 (6 bases). CDR1 is KGHDR and CDR2 is SFDVKD in the germline V gene. The CDR3 is made up of 15 amino acids. Trimming removed 4 bases from V and 1 base from J, with 12 bases in between. The CDR3 DNA follows: TGTGCCACCAGTGAAGGTGGGGGGTCCCAAGAGACCCAGTACTTC. Protein product: CATSEGGGSQETQYF.

With regard to this clonotype: This could be a read error, since a much larger clone is one nucleotide away. The V call is TRBV7-2, the J call TRBJ2-3; D is unresolved. CDR1 and CDR2 (germline): SGHTA, FQGNSA. The CDR3 has 15 amino acids. V shed 4 bases and J shed 0 bases, with 11 bases lying between them. The CDR3 loop reads CASSSVGRSTDTQYF. CDR3 coding DNA: TGTGCCAGCAGCTCGGTGGGTCGGAGCACAGATACGCAGTATTTT.

This clonotype was detected ten times or more. V is TRBV6-1 and J is TRBJ2-5, with a possible D match to TRBD2 (5 bases). V lost 7 bases and J lost 4, with 16 bases in between. This CDR3 has 14 amino acids. Germline V gene data show CDR1 as MNHNS and CDR2 as SASEGT. The CDR3 DNA sequence: TGTGCCAGCATTGCGGGTGAGGCCGGAGAGACCCAGTACTTC. It yields the protein CASIAGEAGETQYF.

This clonotype was recorded a few times. This chain links TRBV4-1 with TRBJ2-7, with D possibly TRBD2 on 5 matching bases. The CDR3 loop spans 16 amino acids. Germline V lookup: CDR1 MGHRA, CDR2 YSYEKL. Trimming took 4 bases from V and 2 from J, leaving 18 bases between them. In nucleotides, the CDR3 is TGCGCCAGCAGCCTAGGAGTTACTAGGAGCACCTACGAGCAGTACTTC. As protein: CASSLGVTRSTYEQYF.

The rearrangement uses TRBV18 and TRBJ2-2, with D uncertain. The germline V gene has CDR1 KGHSH and CDR2 LQKENI. Trimming pared 2 bases from V and 3 bases from J, leaving 10 bases between. This CDR3 comprises 15 residues. CDR3 coding DNA: TGTGCCAGCTCACCAAGAACAACGGACACCGGGGAGCTGTTTTTT. Amino acids: CASSPRTTDTGELFF.

This chain connects TRBV29-1 to TRBJ1-2; 8 positions match TRBD1. The V gene end was trimmed by 0 bases and the J gene end by 7 bases; junction bases not matched to a gene: 16. This CDR3 region has 17 residues. The V gene's germline CDR1 is SQVTM and CDR2 ANQGSEA. In DNA form, the CDR3 reads TGCAGCGTTGAAGATTCCCCCCCCCAGGGGGCGGGAATTGGCTACACCTTC. Translation gives CSVEDSPPQGAGIGYTF.

The chain carries TRBV2 and TRBJ1-2, with a possible D match to TRBD1 (5 bases). The germline V gene has CDR1 SNHLY and CDR2 FYNNEI. Deletions cut 6 bases from V and 8 bases from J, with 22 bases between. This CDR3 has 15 residues. CDR3 DNA: TGTGCCAGCAGGATGGGGGGTACAACGGCGGGGGGCTACACCTTC. Its translation: CASRMGGTTAGGYTF.

The chain uses TRBV29-1 and TRBJ2-6; no clear D. Trimming pared 4 bases from V and 4 bases from J, leaving 8 bases between. The V gene's germline CDR1 is SQVTM and CDR2 ANQGSEA. The CDR3 loop spans 13 amino acids. The CDR3, as DNA: TGCAGCGTTGCGGCTGTGGGGGCCAACGTCCTGACTTTC. This codes for CSVAAVGANVLTF.

In its sample, this clonotype was seen many times. This sequence joins TRBV12-3 or TRBV12-4 and TRBJ2-7; no reliable D call. V lost 7 bases and J lost 3, with 13 bases in between. The CDR3 contains 13 residues. The CDR3 DNA reads TGTGCCAGCATGAACCCTACCGGCTACGAGCAGTACTTC. Translation: CASMNPTGYEQYF.

This sequence joins TRBV6-2 or TRBV6-3 and TRBJ1-5; 8 bases map to TRBD1. The CDR3 loop spans 15 amino acids. Germline V gives CDR1 MNHEY, CDR2 SVGEGT. J lost 0 bases, V lost 2 bases, and 0 bases had no gene match. CDR3 in amino acids: CASSYGQGSNQPQHF. In nucleotides, the CDR3 is TGTGCCAGCAGTTACGGACAGGGTAGCAATCAGCCCCAGCATTTT.